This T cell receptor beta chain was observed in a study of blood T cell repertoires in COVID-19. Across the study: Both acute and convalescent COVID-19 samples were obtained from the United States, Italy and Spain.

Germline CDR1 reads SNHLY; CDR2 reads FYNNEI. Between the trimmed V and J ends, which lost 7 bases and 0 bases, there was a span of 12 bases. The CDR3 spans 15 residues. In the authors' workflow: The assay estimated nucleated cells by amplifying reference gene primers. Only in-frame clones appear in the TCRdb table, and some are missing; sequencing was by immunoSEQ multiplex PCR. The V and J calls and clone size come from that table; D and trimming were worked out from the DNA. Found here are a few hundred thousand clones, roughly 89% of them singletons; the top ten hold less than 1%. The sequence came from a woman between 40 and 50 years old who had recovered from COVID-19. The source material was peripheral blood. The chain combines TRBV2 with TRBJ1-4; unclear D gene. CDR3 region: CASTPYSTTNEKLFF. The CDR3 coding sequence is TGTGCCAGCACCCCCTACAGTACAACTAATGAAAAACTGTTTTTT. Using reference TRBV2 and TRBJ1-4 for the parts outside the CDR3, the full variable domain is EPEVTQTPSHQVTQMGQEVILRCVPISNHLYFYWYRQILGQKVEFLVSFYNNEISEKSEIFDDQFSVERPDGSNFTLKIRSTKLEDSAMYFCASTPYSTTNEKLFFGSGTQLSVL.